This T cell receptor beta chain was obtained from a study of T cells in Graves' hyperthyroidism and ophthalmopathy. Study summary: Peripheral blood samples were taken at initial diagnosis, prior to any treatment.

Amplified TCR beta CDR3 regions derived from RNA transcripts. The HTBI primer set was used in a first-round RT-PCR of the TCR CDR3. Each CDR3 protein gets one entry after TCRdb re-called the multiplex PCR reads with MiXCR. The sample lists approximately 200,000 distinct CDR3 sequences, roughly 18% occurring once. This clonotype has at least ten counts. The sample taken for sequencing was blood. The sequence derives from a man between 35 and 55 years old with Graves' hyperthyroidism.

CDR3 sequence (DNA): TGTGCCAGCAGCTCAGGGACTAGCGGGGTGGAGACCCAGTACTTC. Protein product: CASSSGTSGVETQYF. This chain joins TRBV9 and TRBJ2-5; TRBD2 agrees at 13 bases. CDR1 is SGDLS and CDR2 is YYNGEE in the germline V gene. With V trimmed by 4 bases and J by 5 bases, 5 bases remained unmatched. The CDR3 runs 15 residues.